One and the same sample provided the 4 T cell receptor beta chains below, sequenced in a study of CD8 T cells in ankylosing spondylitis. TCRdb passed the 5' RACE reads through MiXCR, listing each CDR3 protein once. The sample contains roughly 240,000 distinct CDR3 sequences, roughly 32% of which appear only once. The sample comprised blood, either unsorted or a sorted T cell fraction (not recorded which). The receptors were sampled from a male donor with ankylosing spondylitis or in good health (not recorded which).

This clonotype has a handful of counts. The chain links TRBV11-2 to TRBJ2-2; D is perhaps TRBD1 or TRBD2 (5 bases each). V was shortened by 8 bases and J by 7 bases, with 23 bases between the two germline ends. The CDR3 totals 16 residues. Germline values: CDR1 SGHAT, CDR2 FQNNGV. The CDR3 DNA follows: TGTGCCAGCTCCTCCCCCAGAGGGGTTAACGGCGGGGAGCTGTTTTTT. Amino acid sequence: CASSSPRGVNGGELFF.

This clonotype was detected ten times or more. This chain links TRBV29-1 with TRBJ2-7, with no clear D. Per the germline V gene, CDR1 is SQVTM and CDR2 is ANQGSEA. V was shortened by 4 bases and J by 6 bases, with 7 bases between the two germline ends. The length of the CDR3 is 10 residues. The CDR3 loop is CSVVGGEQYF. CDR3 in DNA: TGCAGCGTTGTGGGCGGCGAGCAGTACTTC.

The rearrangement links TRBV5-1 to TRBJ2-1, with TRBD1 matching 7 bases. The CDR3 totals 13 residues. The J segment lost 7 bases and the V segment lost 5 bases, leaving 6 bases of the junction unmatched. Germline CDR1 and CDR2: SGHRS and YFSETQ. CDR3 in amino acids: CASSRDSLNEQFF. In DNA, the CDR3 is TGCGCCAGCAGTCGGGACAGCCTAAATGAGCAGTTCTTC.

The chain carries TRBV9 and TRBJ2-1, with D possibly being TRBD2 (6 bases). V shed 3 bases and J shed 7 bases, with 17 bases lying between them. CDR1 and CDR2 from the germline V gene are SGDLS and YYNGEE. The CDR3 spans 15 residues. The CDR3: CASSASGYPGNEQFF. Written as DNA, the CDR3 is TGTGCCAGCAGCGCAAGCGGGTACCCCGGGAATGAGCAGTTCTTC.